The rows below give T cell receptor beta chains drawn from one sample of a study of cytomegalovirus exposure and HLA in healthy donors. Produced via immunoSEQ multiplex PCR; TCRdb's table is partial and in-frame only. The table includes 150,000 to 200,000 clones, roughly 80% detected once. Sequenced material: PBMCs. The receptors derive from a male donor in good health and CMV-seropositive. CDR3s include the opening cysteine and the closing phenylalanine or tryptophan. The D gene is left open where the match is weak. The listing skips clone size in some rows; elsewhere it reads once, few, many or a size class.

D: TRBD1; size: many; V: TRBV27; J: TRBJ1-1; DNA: TGTGCCAGCGGGGACAGACAGACTCTGAACACTGAAGCTTTCTTT; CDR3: CASGDRQTLNTEAFF
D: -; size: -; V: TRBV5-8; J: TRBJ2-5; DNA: TGTGCCAGCAGCACACAGGCTCTTTTTGGGGCCCAGTACTTC; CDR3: CASSTQALFGAQYF
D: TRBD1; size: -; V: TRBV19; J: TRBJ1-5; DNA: TGTGCCAGTAGTATGAGGGGGCAAGGACAGCCCCAGCATTTT; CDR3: CASSMRGQGQPQHF
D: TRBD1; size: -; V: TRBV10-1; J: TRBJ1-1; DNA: TGCGCCAGCAGTGAGACAGGGGGCCGGTACACTGAAGCTTTCTTT; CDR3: CASSETGGRYTEAFF
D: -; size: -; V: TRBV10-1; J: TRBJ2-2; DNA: TGCGCCAGCAGTGGGGGCGTTAACACCGGGGAGCTGTTTTTT; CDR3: CASSGGVNTGELFF
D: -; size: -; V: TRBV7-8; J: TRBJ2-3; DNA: TGTGCCAGCAGCTTAGACGGCGGGCACACAGATACGCAGTATTTT; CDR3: CASSLDGGHTDTQYF
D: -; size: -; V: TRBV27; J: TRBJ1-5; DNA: TGTGCCAGCAGTCTGACAGTTTATGGGGATCAGCCCCAGCATTTT; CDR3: CASSLTVYGDQPQHF
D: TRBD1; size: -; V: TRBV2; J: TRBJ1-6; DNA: TGTGCCAGCAGTACCTCCGGGACAGGGGGACCCAGCTCCTATAATTCACCCCTCCACTTT; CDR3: CASSTSGTGGPSSYNSPLHF
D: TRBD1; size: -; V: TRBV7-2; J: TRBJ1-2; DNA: TGTGCCAGCAGCAACAGCCGGGACAGATTTAAGGGCTACACCTTC; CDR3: CASSNSRDRFKGYTF
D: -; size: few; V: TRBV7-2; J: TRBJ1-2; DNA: TGTGCCAGCAGCACCCAGAGATGGTCAACAGCTAACTATGGCTACACCTTC; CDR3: CASSTQRWSTANYGYTF
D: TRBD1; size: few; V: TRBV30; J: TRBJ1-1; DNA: TGTGCCTGGAGGACAGGGGGTTCTGAAGCTTTCTTT; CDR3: CAWRTGGSEAFF
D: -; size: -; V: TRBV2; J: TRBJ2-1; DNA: TGTGCCAGCAGTGAAGAAGGGGGGGGAGAGCAGTTCTTC; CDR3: CASSEEGGGEQFF
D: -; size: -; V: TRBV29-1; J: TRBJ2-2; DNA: TGCAGCGTTGACAGGGGAAACACCGGGGAGCTGTTTTTT; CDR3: CSVDRGNTGELFF
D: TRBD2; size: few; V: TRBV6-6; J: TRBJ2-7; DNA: TGTGCCAGCAGTTACGAGCGGGGGGGCCTCTACGAGCAGTACTTC; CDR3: CASSYERGGLYEQYF
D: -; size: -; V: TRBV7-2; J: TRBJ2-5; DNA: TGTGCCAGCAGCTTAGGACGTAGCGGAGAGACCCAGTACTTC; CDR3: CASSLGRSGETQYF
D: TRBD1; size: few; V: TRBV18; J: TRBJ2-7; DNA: TGTGCCAGCTCATCGCCGGGACAGGGGGCCTACGAGCAGTACTTC; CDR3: CASSSPGQGAYEQYF
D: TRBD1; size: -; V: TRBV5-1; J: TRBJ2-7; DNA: TGCGCCAGCAGCTTCCGACAGGGGGCGGGTGAGCAGTACTTC; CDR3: CASSFRQGAGEQYF
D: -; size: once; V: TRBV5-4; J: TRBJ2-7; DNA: TGTGCCAGCAGCCCCCCGGCAGGGCGGGACCCCTACGAGCAGTACTTC; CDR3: CASSPPAGRDPYEQYF
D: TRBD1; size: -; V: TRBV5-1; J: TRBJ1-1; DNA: TGCGCCAGCAGCTTGGTTCCGTTAGGACAGGGAATGGGCACTGAAGCTTTCTTT; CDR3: CASSLVPLGQGMGTEAFF
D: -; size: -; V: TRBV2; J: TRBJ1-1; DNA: TGTGCCAGCGGGGGGTACACTGAAGCTTTCTTT; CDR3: CASGGYTEAFF